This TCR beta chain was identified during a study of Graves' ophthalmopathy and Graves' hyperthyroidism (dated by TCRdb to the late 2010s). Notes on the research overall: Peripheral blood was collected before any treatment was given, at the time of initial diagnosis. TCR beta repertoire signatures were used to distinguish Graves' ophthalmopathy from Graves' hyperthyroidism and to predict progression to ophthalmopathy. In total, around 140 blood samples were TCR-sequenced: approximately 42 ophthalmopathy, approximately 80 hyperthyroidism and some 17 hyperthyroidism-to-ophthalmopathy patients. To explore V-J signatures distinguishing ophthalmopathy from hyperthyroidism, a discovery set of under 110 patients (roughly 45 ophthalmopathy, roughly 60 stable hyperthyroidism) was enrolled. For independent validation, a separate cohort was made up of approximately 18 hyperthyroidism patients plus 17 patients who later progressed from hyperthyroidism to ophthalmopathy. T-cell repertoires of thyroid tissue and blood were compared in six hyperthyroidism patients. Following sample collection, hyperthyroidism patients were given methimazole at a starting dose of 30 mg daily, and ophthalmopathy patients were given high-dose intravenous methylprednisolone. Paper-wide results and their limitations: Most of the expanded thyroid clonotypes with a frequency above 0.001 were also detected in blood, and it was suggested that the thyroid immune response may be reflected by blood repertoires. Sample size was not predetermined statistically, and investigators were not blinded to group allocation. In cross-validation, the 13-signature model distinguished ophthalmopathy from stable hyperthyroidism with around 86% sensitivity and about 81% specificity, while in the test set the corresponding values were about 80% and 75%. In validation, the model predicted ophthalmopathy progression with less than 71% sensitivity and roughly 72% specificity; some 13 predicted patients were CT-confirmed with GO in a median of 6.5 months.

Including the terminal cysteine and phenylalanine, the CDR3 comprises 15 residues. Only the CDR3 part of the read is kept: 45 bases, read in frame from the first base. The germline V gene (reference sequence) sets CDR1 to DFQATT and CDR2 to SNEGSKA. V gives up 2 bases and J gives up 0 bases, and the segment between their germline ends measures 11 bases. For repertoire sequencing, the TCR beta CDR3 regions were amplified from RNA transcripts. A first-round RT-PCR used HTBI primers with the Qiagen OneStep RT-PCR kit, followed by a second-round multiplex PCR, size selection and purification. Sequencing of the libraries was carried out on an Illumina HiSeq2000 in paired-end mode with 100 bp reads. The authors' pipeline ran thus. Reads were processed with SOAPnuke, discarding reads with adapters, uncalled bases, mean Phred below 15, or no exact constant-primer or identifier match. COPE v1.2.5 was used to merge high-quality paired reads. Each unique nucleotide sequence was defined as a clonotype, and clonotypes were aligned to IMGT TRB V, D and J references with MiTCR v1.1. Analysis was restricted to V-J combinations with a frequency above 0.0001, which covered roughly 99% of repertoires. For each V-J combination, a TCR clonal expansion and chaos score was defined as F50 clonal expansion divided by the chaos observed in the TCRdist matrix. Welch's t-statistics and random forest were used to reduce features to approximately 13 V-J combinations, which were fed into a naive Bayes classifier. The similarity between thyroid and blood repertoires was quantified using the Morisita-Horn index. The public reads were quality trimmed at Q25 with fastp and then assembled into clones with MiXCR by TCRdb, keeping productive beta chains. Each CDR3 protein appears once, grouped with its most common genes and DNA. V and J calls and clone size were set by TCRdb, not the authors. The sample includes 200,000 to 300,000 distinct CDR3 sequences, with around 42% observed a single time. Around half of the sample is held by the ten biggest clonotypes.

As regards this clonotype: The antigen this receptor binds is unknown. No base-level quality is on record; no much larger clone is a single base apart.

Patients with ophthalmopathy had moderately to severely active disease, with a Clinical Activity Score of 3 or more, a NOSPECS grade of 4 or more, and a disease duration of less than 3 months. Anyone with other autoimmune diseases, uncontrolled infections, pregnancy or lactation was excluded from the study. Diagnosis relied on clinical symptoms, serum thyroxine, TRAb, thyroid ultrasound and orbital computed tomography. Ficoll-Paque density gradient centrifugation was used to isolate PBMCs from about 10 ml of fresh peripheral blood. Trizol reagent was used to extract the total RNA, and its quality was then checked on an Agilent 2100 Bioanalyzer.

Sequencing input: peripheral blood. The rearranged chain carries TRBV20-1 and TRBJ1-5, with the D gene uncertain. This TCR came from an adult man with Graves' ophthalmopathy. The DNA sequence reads TGCAGTGCTAGAAAGACCGATTTTAGCAATCAGCCCCAGCATTTT. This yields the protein CSARKTDFSNQPQHF.